The rows below give T cell receptor beta chains drawn from one sample of a study of blood T cell repertoires in COVID-19. Profiled with immunoSEQ multiplex PCR; TCRdb holds only in-frame clones, not every one. Of under 200,000 clones in the sample, approximately 91% were seen once. The material sequenced was peripheral blood. Every receptor here comes from a man aged 18 to 29 with acute or convalescent COVID-19. Both conserved end residues are part of each CDR3. A D gene is named only where the DNA matches it firmly. Some rows have no size entry. The others give once, few or many, or a class for an expanded clone.

v_gene,j_gene,d_gene,abundance,CDR3nt,CDR3aa
TRBV24-1,TRBJ1-3,TRBD1,few,TGTGCCACCAGTGGGTGGGACAGGGGCTCTGGAAACACCATATATTTT,CATSGWDRGSGNTIYF
TRBV19,TRBJ1-2,TRBD1,NA,TGTGCCAGTCGTCAGGGGGGCGCCCGTGGCTACACCTTC,CASRQGGARGYTF
TRBV5-4,TRBJ2-3,TRBD2,NA,TGTGCCAGCAGCTTGCGGGCTAGCGGGAGGATTCCCACAGATACGCAGTATTTT,CASSLRASGRIPTDTQYF
TRBV5-1,TRBJ2-7,TRBD1,NA,TGCGCCAGCAGAGGGGACAGCCTTCTTGAGCAGTACTTC,CASRGDSLLEQYF
TRBV12-2,TRBJ2-2,NA,NA,TGTGCAAGTCGCTTCAGGCGGTGGTTTAGCGGGAGGGCCTGGACCGGGGAGCTGTTTTTT,CASRFRRWFSGRAWTGELFF
TRBV18,TRBJ1-1,NA,once,TGTGCCAGCTCACCCTTACTTGGGGGGAGTATGAACACTGAAGCTTTCTTT,CASSPLLGGSMNTEAFF
TRBV14,TRBJ2-3,NA,NA,TGTGCCAGCAGCCTGCTTCGGGAAAGCACAGATACGCAGTATTTT,CASSLLRESTDTQYF
TRBV24-1,TRBJ1-5,TRBD1,few,TGTGCCACCAGATGGACAGGCCTCAATCAGCCCCAGCATTTT,CATRWTGLNQPQHF
TRBV10-2,TRBJ1-2,TRBD1,NA,TGCGCCAGCAGGGACAGGGGTCCTTTTAATGTGGGCCCTTCAACTTTC,CASRDRGPFNVGPSTF
TRBV30,TRBJ1-5,TRBD1,NA,TGTGCCTGGAGGAGGACAGGAAGCAATCAGCCCCAGCATTTT,CAWRRTGSNQPQHF
TRBV6-6,TRBJ2-3,TRBD1,NA,TGTGCCAGCAGTAGGACAGGGGTGACAGATACGCAGTATTTT,CASSRTGVTDTQYF
TRBV11-3,TRBJ2-2,NA,NA,TGTGCCAGCAGCCCCGCCGGGACTAACACCGGGGAGCTGTTTTTT,CASSPAGTNTGELFF
TRBV19,TRBJ1-2,TRBD1,once,TGTGCCAGTAGTATGGGACAGCAATATGGCTACACCTTC,CASSMGQQYGYTF
TRBV4-1,TRBJ2-3,NA,NA,TGCGCCAGCAGCCTAACGGTCACAGATACGCAGTATTTT,CASSLTVTDTQYF
TRBV2,TRBJ2-3,NA,NA,TGTGCCAGCACCGAAGGACTGTCCGGGTTCACAGATACGCAGTATTTT,CASTEGLSGFTDTQYF
TRBV18,TRBJ1-1,NA,NA,TGTGCCAGCTCACCTTCCCCCCCACTAGCTTTCTTT,CASSPSPPLAFF
TRBV24-1,TRBJ2-5,NA,NA,TGTGCCACCAGTGATTCCTTAGCAGGAGGGACCCAGTACTTC,CATSDSLAGGTQYF
TRBV6-4,TRBJ2-7,NA,NA,TGTGCCAGCAGTGCGGAGCAGGGTCCCTACGAGCAGTACTTC,CASSAEQGPYEQYF
TRBV3-1/TRBV3-2,TRBJ1-2,NA,NA,TGTGCCAGCAGCCAAGGAAGACAGCTCTATGGCTACACCTTC,CASSQGRQLYGYTF
TRBV7-9,TRBJ2-1,NA,NA,TGTGCCAGCAGCTCGAGACTAGGGGCCTACAATGAGCAGTTCTTC,CASSSRLGAYNEQFF
TRBV19,TRBJ1-1,NA,NA,TGTGCCAGTAGTATCAGCGTCATGAACACTGAAGCTTTCTTT,CASSISVMNTEAFF
TRBV11-2,TRBJ2-1,TRBD2,NA,TGTGCCAGCAGCCCCAACCTAGCGGGGGGGCGCCAGGCGAACAATGAGCAGTTCTTC,CASSPNLAGGRQANNEQFF
TRBV5-5,TRBJ1-2,NA,NA,TGTGCCAGCAGCCGGGAAGTCGGCAGCCTCTATGGCTACACCTTC,CASSREVGSLYGYTF
TRBV18,TRBJ1-6,NA,few,TGTGCCAGCTCAGCGCCGGGGTATAATTCACCCCTCCACTTT,CASSAPGYNSPLHF
TRBV24-1,TRBJ2-1,TRBD2,NA,TGTGCCACCAGTGACACCAAGAGCGGGAGGCGGGCTGAGCAGTTCTTC,CATSDTKSGRRAEQFF
TRBV6-1,TRBJ2-2,NA,NA,TGTGCCAGCAGTGAAGCGGGAGACACCGGGGAGCTGTTTTTT,CASSEAGDTGELFF
TRBV5-1,TRBJ2-3,TRBD1,NA,TGCGCCAGCAGCCCAAGGACAGGGGAGACAGATACGCAGTATTTT,CASSPRTGETDTQYF
TRBV20-1,TRBJ1-5,NA,NA,TGCAGTGCTAGTACCGGGTTTACGTATCAGCCCCAGCATTTT,CSASTGFTYQPQHF
TRBV2,TRBJ2-2,NA,NA,TGTGCCAGCAGTGCGCTACCCCAAAACACCGGGGAGCTGTTTTTT,CASSALPQNTGELFF
TRBV5-6,TRBJ2-7,TRBD2,NA,TGTGCCAGCAGCCGACGGACCGGGACTACCCTCGTCCAGCAGTACTTC,CASSRRTGTTLVQQYF
TRBV27,TRBJ1-6,NA,NA,TGTGCCAGCAGTTGGGAGGCAGTCAATTCACCCCTCCACTTT,CASSWEAVNSPLHF
TRBV5-6,TRBJ2-5,TRBD2,once,TGTGCCAGCAGCTCACTAGCGGGGAACCAAGAGACCCAGTACTTC,CASSSLAGNQETQYF
TRBV6-6,TRBJ1-2,NA,NA,TGTGCCAGCAGTTCACTAATAGGCTACACCTTC,CASSSLIGYTF
TRBV21-1,TRBJ1-1,NA,NA,TGTGCCAGCAGAGTGACAGGGAGGAACACTGAAGCTTTCTTT,CASRVTGRNTEAFF
TRBV29-1,TRBJ1-1,NA,NA,TGCAGCGCTGGAACAGGGCAGCGGGGAACTGAAGCTTTCTTT,CSAGTGQRGTEAFF
TRBV27,TRBJ2-6,NA,NA,TGTGCCAGCAGCCTCTCTGGGGCCAACGTCCTGACTTTC,CASSLSGANVLTF
TRBV11-3,TRBJ2-1,NA,NA,TGTGCCAGCAGCTTGCGGGAAAGTTCCCTATACAATGAGCAGTTCTTC,CASSLRESSLYNEQFF
TRBV5-4,TRBJ1-2,TRBD1,NA,TGTGCCAGCAGCCCCGGGACAGGGCTCTATGGCTACACCTTC,CASSPGTGLYGYTF
TRBV4-1,TRBJ1-1,TRBD1,once,TGCGCCAGCAGCCAAGAGGACAGGGCAGCTGAAGCTTTCTTT,CASSQEDRAAEAFF
TRBV7-9,TRBJ2-3,NA,NA,TGTGCCAGCAGCCATACAGACACAGATACGCAGTATTTT,CASSHTDTDTQYF
TRBV7-2,TRBJ1-6,NA,NA,TGTGCCAGCAGCTTAGGCGGGGGAAATTCACCCCTCCACTTT,CASSLGGGNSPLHF
TRBV7-8,TRBJ1-5,NA,NA,TGTGCCAGCAGCCCCGAAGGCAGGGAACGCAATCAGCCCCAGCATTTT,CASSPEGRERNQPQHF
TRBV18,TRBJ2-5,NA,NA,TGTGCCAGCTCATCCACCCCAGGGGAGACCCAGTACTTC,CASSSTPGETQYF
TRBV19,TRBJ1-2,NA,NA,TGTGCCAGTAGTATTGGGAGTTTAGGGGGAGCGCGTGGCTACACCTTC,CASSIGSLGGARGYTF
TRBV5-1,TRBJ1-1,NA,NA,TGCGCCAGCAGCTTGGGACAGGCCGTTGAAGCTTTCTTT,CASSLGQAVEAFF
TRBV12-3/TRBV12-4,TRBJ1-6,NA,NA,TGTGCCAGCAGTTTTCGGGATTCACCCCTCCACTTT,CASSFRDSPLHF
TRBV6-5,TRBJ1-2,NA,NA,TGTGCCAGCCTATCCCGAGGGCTGGCGAACTATGGCTACACCTTC,CASLSRGLANYGYTF
TRBV6-5,TRBJ1-4,NA,NA,TGTGCCAGCAGTTACTCGAGTGGTCCTGAAAAACTGTTTTTT,CASSYSSGPEKLFF
TRBV11-2,TRBJ1-4,TRBD1,NA,TGTGCCAGCAGGTTACGGGACAGGGGGAATGAAAAACTGTTTTTT,CASRLRDRGNEKLFF
TRBV5-3,TRBJ1-5,TRBD1,NA,TGTGCCAGAAGCGTGGGACAGCGTAGCAATCAGCCCCAGCATTTT,CARSVGQRSNQPQHF
TRBV19,TRBJ2-5,TRBD2,NA,TGTGCCAGTAGTCCCTCAGCGGGGGGGCTGAAGACCCAGTACTTC,CASSPSAGGLKTQYF
TRBV4-1,TRBJ2-1,TRBD2,NA,TGCGCCAGCAGCCAAGCTAGCGGGAGGGTGAATGAGCAGTTCTTC,CASSQASGRVNEQFF